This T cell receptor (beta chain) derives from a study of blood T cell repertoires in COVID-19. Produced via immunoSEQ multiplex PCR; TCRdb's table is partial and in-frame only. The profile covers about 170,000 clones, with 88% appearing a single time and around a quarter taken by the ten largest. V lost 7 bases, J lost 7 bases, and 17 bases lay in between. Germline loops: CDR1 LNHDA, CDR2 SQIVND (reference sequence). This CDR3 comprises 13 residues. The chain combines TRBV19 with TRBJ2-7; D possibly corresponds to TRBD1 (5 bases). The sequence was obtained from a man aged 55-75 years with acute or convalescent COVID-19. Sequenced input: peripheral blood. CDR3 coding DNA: TGTGCCAGTACTGGACAAGAGTTGGGGGAGCAGTACTTC. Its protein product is CASTGQELGEQYF.